The clone carrying this T cell receptor (beta chain) occurred a few times. This sample stems from a study of CD8 T cells in ankylosing spondylitis. The germline V gene encodes CDR1 SGHVS and CDR2 FNYEAQ. The CDR3 loop spans 14 amino acids. V was pared by 5 bases and J by 3 bases, with 4 bases of the junction left unmatched. Making the TCR beta libraries involved quantitative 5'-RACE with molecular barcodes. From the 5' RACE reads, TCRdb called clonotypes with MiXCR, one entry per CDR3 protein. The sample has roughly 130,000 distinct CDR3 sequences; approximately 15% are singletons. The source is a female donor with ankylosing spondylitis or in good health (not recorded which). The sample was blood, either unsorted or a sorted T cell fraction (not recorded which). The genes are TRBV7-6 and TRBJ2-1; TRBD2 matches 7 bases. CDR3 nucleotide sequence: TGTGCCAGCAGCGGGGGGGTTGACTACAATGAGCAGTTCTTC. It yields the protein CASSGGVDYNEQFF.